The following is a TCR beta chain sequence with its context. The data are from a study of cytomegalovirus exposure and HLA in healthy donors. In the PCR, 60 Vbeta and 13 Jbeta primers were used. Profiled with immunoSEQ multiplex PCR; TCRdb holds only in-frame clones, not every one. The table includes about 150,000 clones, about 85% detected once. Germline V gene lookup returns CDR1 SEHNR and CDR2 FQNEAQ (reference sequence). J was trimmed by 5 bases and V by 5 bases; bases with no gene match: 12. This CDR3 comprises 16 residues. The sequenced sample was PBMCs. The receptor's source is a man younger than 40 in good health and CMV-seropositive. The chain uses TRBV7-9 and TRBJ2-1; 7 positions match TRBD2. The CDR3 sequence is CASSISLGGGDNEQFF. CDR3 DNA sequence: TGTGCCAGCAGCATATCCCTGGGGGGGGGAGACAATGAGCAGTTCTTC.